This TCR beta chain derives from a study of regulatory T cells in long-lasting Graves disease. CDR3 regions were amplified by Arm-PCR using iRepertoire HTBI primers to build TCR beta libraries. Source study methods: The identification of about 68 TRBV and 14 TRBJ segments was made across samples. TCRdb processed the multiplex PCR reads anew with MiXCR; each CDR3 protein has one entry. TCRdb assigned the V and J calls; the authors' analysis was not used. The sample shows 390,000 or so distinct CDR3 sequences, 10% to 15% of them seen only once. Time point defined: newly diagnosed GD, antithyroid drugs for less than 3 months. RNA isolated from PBMCs was used to make the TCR library. Study-wide results and limits: Peripheral blood was the sole material, not thyroid tissue. In persistent patients, shared public clonotypes (under 3,000) outnumbered those in new patients (about 970).

With regard to this clonotype: Its target is not known.

These same data were also listed under a study on T cells in Graves' hyperthyroidism and ophthalmopathy.

The receptor comes from a young woman with Graves disease. The sample was peripheral blood mononuclear cells (PBMCs), taken at new diagnosis, from a patient treated with antithyroid drugs.

In nucleotides, the CDR3 is TGTGCCAGCAGCGTAGGGTTTGGGGGACGTAGCACCGGGGAGCTGTTTTTT. Translating it yields CASSVGFGGRSTGELFF. This sequence joins TRBV9 and TRBJ2-2; tentatively, D is TRBD1 or TRBD2 (5 bases each). V lost 0 bases and J lost 4, with 16 bases in between. CDR1 is SGDLS and CDR2 is YYNGEE in the germline V gene. This CDR3 region has 17 residues. Filled out from reference TRBV9 and TRBJ2-2, the complete variable domain reads DSGVTQTPKHLITATGQRVTLRCSPRSGDLSVYWYQQSLDQGLQFLIQYYNGEERAKGNILERFSAQQFPDLHSELNLSSLELGDSALYFCASSVGFGGRSTGELFFGEGSRLTVL.